Listed below are T cell receptor beta chains from one sample, sequenced in a study of shared clonotypes between healthy human individuals. The protocol was immunoSEQ multiplex PCR, while the TCRdb copy is restricted to in-frame clones and leaves out a portion. The sample includes roughly 2.1 million clones, about 92% of them seen just once. What was sequenced was naive CD8+ T cells from PBMCs. These receptor sequences come from a man aged 18-30 years in good health. Some clones in this sample may be carry-over from other donors' samples. CDR3s leave out the opening cysteine and the closing phenylalanine or tryptophan. A D gene is named only where the DNA matches it firmly.

d_gene: NA; v_gene: TRBV9; j_gene: TRBJ2-2; CDR3aa: ASTGSATWDTGELF
d_gene: NA; v_gene: TRBV27; j_gene: TRBJ2-5; CDR3aa: ASSPSPIGSETQY
d_gene: NA; v_gene: TRBV19; j_gene: TRBJ1-3; CDR3aa: ASSSGNTIY
d_gene: NA; v_gene: TRBV13; j_gene: TRBJ2-3; CDR3aa: ASSLVSETQY
d_gene: TRBD1; v_gene: TRBV6-5; j_gene: TRBJ2-3; CDR3aa: ASSPGQGTDTQY
d_gene: NA; v_gene: TRBV29-1; j_gene: TRBJ1-5; CDR3aa: SVSAGNQPQH
d_gene: TRBD2; v_gene: TRBV27; j_gene: TRBJ2-1; CDR3aa: ASSRISGPYNEQF
d_gene: NA; v_gene: TRBV9; j_gene: TRBJ2-3; CDR3aa: ASSVASSGTDTQY
d_gene: NA; v_gene: TRBV7-8; j_gene: TRBJ1-1; CDR3aa: ASSPTSRSAGGTEAF
d_gene: NA; v_gene: TRBV14; j_gene: TRBJ2-5; CDR3aa: ASSQVGETQY
d_gene: TRBD2; v_gene: TRBV7-6; j_gene: TRBJ2-5; CDR3aa: ASSFLDEREGQETQY
d_gene: TRBD2; v_gene: TRBV2; j_gene: TRBJ2-7; CDR3aa: ASSASGAGYEQY
d_gene: TRBD2; v_gene: TRBV7-2; j_gene: TRBJ2-1; CDR3aa: ASSTRTSDGEQF
d_gene: NA; v_gene: TRBV2; j_gene: TRBJ1-4; CDR3aa: ASMPRGAGEKLF